This passage covers 3 T cell receptor beta chains from one sample sequenced in a study of brain metastases from non-small cell lung cancer. The assay was immunoSEQ multiplex PCR, and TCRdb's table has in-frame clones only and misses some. The sample records about 7,400 clones, around 81% being singletons. The specimen sequenced was primary lung tumor tissue. These receptors were collected from a donor at least 40 years old with non-small cell lung cancer.

This clone was recorded only once. The gene calls are TRBV6-2 or TRBV6-3 and TRBJ1-1; D perhaps matches TRBD1 (6 bases). The length of the CDR3 is 14 residues. The ends were cut back, 5 bases at V and 1 base at J, with 11 bases in the middle. The germline gives CDR1 MNHEY, CDR2 SVGEGT. Here the CDR3 DNA reads TGTGCCAGCAGTCGAAGGGGGGGGAACACTGAAGCTTTCTTT. It specifies CASSRRGGNTEAFF.

The chain recombines TRBV7-3 with TRBJ2-3; D possibly matches TRBD1 or TRBD2 (6 bases each). CDR3 length: 15 residues. Germline assignment: CDR1 SGHTA and CDR2 FQGTGA. V dropped 0 bases and J dropped 4 bases, with 11 bases sitting between them. The DNA for the CDR3 is TGTGCCAGCAGCTTAACAGCCGGGGGCCCAGATACGCAGTATTTT. Residues: CASSLTAGGPDTQYF.

The chain is built from TRBV19 and TRBJ1-1, with TRBD1 as a possible D gene (5 bases). Germline V gene lookup returns CDR1 LNHDA and CDR2 SQIVND (reference sequence). The CDR3 is 14 residues long. V was clipped by 2 bases and J by 1 base, with 8 bases between them. The CDR3 DNA is TGTGCCAGTAGTATAACCGGGGGGAACACTGAAGCTTTCTTT. Encoded protein: CASSITGGNTEAFF.